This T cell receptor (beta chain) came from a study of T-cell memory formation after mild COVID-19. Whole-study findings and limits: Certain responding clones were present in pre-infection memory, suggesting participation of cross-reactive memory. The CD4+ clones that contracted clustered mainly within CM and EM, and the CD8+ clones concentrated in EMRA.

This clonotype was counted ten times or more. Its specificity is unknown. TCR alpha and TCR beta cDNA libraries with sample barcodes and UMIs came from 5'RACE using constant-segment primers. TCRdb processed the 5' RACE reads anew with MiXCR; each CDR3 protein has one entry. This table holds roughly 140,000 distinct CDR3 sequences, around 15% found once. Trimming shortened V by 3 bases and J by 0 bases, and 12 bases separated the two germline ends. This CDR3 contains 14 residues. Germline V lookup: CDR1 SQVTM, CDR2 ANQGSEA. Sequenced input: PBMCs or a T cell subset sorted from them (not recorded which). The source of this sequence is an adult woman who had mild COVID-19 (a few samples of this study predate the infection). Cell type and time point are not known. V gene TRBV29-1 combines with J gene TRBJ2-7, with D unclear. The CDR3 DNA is TGCAGCGTTGAGGTGGAGTTAAGCTCCTACGAGCAGTACTTC. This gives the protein CSVEVELSSYEQYF.